This entry is about one T cell receptor (beta chain). What it recognizes is unknown. The length of the CDR3 is 13 residues. Germline CDR1 and CDR2: WNHNN and SYGVQD (reference sequence). V shed 4 bases and J shed 4 bases, with 11 bases lying between them. Positively selected for CCR7, the CD45RO-negative cells used as naive CD8 cells excluded terminally differentiated effector memory CD45RA+ cells. This specimen belongs to a study of shared clonotypes between healthy human individuals. Study-wide background: CD4 naive cells filled three plates per donor, CD4 memory three, CD8 naive two and CD8 memory one. General study points: Clonotypes shared by all four donors outscored non-shared clonotypes in generation probability. Specimens sampled were limited to blood, with tissue repertoires likely differing. Generally, naive subsets (rather than memory subsets) showed larger estimated richness.

Assay: immunoSEQ multiplex PCR; the TCRdb copy retains only in-frame clones and omits some. The table includes around 2,000,000 clones, about 95% detected once. The chain carries TRBV10-1 and TRBJ2-7, with a weak D call TRBD1 (5 bases). The specimen was naive CD8+ T cells sorted from blood. This TCR came from a man younger than 35 in good health. CDR3: CASSGRKGYEQYF. The CDR3 nucleotides read TGCGCCAGCAGTGGCCGAAAGGGGTACGAGCAGTACTTC.